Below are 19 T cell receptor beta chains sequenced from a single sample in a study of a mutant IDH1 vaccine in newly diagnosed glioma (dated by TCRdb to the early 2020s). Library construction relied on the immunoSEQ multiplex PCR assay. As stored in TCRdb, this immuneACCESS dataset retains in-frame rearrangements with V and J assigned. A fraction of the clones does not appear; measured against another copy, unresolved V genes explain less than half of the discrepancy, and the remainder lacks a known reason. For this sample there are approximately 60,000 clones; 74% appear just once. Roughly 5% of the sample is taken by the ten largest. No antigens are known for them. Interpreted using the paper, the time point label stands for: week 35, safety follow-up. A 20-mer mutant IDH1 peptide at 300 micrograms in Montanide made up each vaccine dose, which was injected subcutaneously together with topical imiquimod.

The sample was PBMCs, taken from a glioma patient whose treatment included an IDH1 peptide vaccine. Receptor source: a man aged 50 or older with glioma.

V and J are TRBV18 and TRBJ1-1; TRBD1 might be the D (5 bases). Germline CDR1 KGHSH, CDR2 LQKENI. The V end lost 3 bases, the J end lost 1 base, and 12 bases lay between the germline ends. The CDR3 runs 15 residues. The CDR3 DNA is TGTGCCAGCTCACCCCTGCCGGGGGGGAACACTGAAGCTTTCTTT. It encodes CASSPLPGGNTEAFF. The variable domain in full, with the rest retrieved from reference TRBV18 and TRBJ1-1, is NAGVMQNPRHLVRRRGQEARLRCSPMKGHSHVYWYRQLPEEGLKFMVYLQKENIIDESGMPKERFSAEFPKEGPSILRIQQVVRGDSAAYFCASSPLPGGNTEAFFGQGTRLTVV.

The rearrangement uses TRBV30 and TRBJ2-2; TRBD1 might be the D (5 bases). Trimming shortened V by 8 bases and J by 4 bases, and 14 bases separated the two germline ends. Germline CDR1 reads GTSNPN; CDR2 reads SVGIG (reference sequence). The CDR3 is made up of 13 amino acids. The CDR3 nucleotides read TGTGCCGAGACCGGACATTCCACCGGGGAGCTGTTTTTT. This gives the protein CAETGHSTGELFF.

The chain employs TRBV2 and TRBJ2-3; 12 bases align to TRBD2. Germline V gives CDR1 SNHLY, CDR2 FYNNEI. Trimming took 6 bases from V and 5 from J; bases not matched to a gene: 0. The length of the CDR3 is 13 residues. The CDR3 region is CASRTSGGDTQYF. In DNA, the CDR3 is TGTGCCAGCAGGACTAGCGGGGGAGATACGCAGTATTTT.

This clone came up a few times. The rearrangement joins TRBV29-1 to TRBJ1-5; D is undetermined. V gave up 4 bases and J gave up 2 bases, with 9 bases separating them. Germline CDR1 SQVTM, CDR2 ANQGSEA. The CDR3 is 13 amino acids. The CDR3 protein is CSVGLGGNQPQHF. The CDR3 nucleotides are TGCAGCGTTGGTCTCGGGGGCAATCAGCCCCAGCATTTT.

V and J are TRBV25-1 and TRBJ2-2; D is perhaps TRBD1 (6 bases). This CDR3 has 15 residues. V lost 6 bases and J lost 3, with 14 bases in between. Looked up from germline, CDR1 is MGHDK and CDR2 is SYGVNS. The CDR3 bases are TGTGCCAGCAGGACCGGGACACCTTACACCGGGGAGCTGTTTTTT. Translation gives CASRTGTPYTGELFF.

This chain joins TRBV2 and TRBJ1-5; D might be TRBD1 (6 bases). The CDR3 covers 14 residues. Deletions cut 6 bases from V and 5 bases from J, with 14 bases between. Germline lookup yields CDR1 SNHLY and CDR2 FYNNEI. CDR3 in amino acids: CASSTEGGYQPQHF. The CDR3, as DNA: TGTGCCAGCAGCACCGAGGGGGGGTATCAGCCCCAGCATTTT.

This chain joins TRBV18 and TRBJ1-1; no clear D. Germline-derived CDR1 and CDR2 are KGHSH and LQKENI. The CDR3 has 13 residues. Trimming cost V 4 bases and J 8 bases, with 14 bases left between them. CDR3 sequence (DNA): TGTGCCAGCTCACGTGGGCCCGTCTCAGAAGCTTTCTTT. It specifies CASSRGPVSEAFF. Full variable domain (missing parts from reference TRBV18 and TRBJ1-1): NAGVMQNPRHLVRRRGQEARLRCSPMKGHSHVYWYRQLPEEGLKFMVYLQKENIIDESGMPKERFSAEFPKEGPSILRIQQVVRGDSAAYFCASSRGPVSEAFFGQGTRLTVV.

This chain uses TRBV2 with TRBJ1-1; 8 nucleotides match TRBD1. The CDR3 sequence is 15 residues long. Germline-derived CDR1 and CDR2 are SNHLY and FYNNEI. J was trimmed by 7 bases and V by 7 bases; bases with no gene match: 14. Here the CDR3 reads CASIRRRDRFFEAFF. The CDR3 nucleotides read TGTGCCAGCATCCGACGCCGGGACAGGTTCTTTGAAGCTTTCTTT.

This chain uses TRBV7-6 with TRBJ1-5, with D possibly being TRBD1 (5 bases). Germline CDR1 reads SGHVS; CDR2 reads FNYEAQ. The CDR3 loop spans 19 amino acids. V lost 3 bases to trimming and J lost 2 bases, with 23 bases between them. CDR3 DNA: TGTGCCAGCAGCTTTTGCACAGGCAAAGGGGCCTTGCGCAATCAGCCCCAGCATTTT. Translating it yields CASSFCTGKGALRNQPQHF. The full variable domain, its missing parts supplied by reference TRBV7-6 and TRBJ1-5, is GAGVSQSPRYKVTKRGQDVALRCDPISGHVSLYWYRQALGQGPEFLTYFNYEAQQDKSGLPNDRFSAERPEGSISTLTIQRTEQRDSAMYRCASSFCTGKGALRNQPQHFGDGTRLSIL.

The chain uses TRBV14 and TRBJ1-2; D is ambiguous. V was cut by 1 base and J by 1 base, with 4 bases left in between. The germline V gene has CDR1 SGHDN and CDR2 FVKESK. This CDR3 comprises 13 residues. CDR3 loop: CASSQGVNYGYTF. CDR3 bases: TGTGCCAGCAGCCAAGGCGTTAACTATGGCTACACCTTC.

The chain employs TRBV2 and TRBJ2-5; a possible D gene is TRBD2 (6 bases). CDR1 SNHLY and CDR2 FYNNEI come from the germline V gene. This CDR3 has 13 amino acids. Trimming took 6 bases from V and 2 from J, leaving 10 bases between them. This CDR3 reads CASRGTQQETQYF. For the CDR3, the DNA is TGTGCCAGCAGGGGGACTCAGCAAGAGACCCAGTACTTC.

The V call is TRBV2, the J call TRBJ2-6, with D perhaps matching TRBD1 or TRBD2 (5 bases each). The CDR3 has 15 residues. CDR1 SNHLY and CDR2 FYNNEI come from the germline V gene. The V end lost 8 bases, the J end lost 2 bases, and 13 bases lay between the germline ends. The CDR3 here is CASGRGRTGANVLTF. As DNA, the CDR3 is TGTGCCAGCGGACGGGGCAGGACTGGGGCCAACGTCCTGACTTTC.

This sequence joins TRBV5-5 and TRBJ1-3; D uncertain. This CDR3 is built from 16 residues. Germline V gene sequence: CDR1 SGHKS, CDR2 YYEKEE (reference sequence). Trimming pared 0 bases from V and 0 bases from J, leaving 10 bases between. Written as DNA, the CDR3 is TGTGCCAGCAGCTTGGCCGGTGGCTACTCTGGAAACACCATATATTTT. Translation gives CASSLAGGYSGNTIYF. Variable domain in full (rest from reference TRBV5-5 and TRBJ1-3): DAGVTQSPTHLIKTRGQQVTLRCSPISGHKSVSWYQQVLGQGPQFIFQYYEKEERGRGNFPDRFSARQFPNYSSELNVNALLLGDSALYLCASSLAGGYSGNTIYFGEGSWLTVV.

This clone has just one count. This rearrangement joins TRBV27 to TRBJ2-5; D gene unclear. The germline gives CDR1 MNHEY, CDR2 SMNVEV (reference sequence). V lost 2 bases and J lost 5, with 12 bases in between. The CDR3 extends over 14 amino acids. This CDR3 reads CASSLNPEYETQYF. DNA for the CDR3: TGTGCCAGCAGTTTAAACCCAGAGTATGAGACCCAGTACTTC.

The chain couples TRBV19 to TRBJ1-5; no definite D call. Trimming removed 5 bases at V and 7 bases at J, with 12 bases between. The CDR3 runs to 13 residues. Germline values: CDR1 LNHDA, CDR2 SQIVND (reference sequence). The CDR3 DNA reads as TGTGCCAGTAGTTCCTTGGGGAGCCAGCCCCAGCATTTT. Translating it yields CASSSLGSQPQHF.

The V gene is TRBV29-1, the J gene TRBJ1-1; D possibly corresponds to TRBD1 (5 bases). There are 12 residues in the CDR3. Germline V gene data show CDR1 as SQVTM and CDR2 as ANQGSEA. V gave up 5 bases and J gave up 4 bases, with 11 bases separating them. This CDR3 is CSVRDSLTEAFF. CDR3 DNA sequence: TGCAGCGTTAGAGACAGCCTCACTGAAGCTTTCTTT.

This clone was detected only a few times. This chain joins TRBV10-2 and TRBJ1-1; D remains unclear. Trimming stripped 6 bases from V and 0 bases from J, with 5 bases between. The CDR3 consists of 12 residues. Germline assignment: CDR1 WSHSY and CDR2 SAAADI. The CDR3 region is CASRAMNTEAFF. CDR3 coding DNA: TGCGCCAGCAGGGCGATGAACACTGAAGCTTTCTTT.

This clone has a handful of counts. The chain's CDR3 is CASSDTGNYGYTF. CDR3 DNA: TGCGCCAGCAGCGATACAGGGAACTATGGCTACACCTTC. V usage is TRBV5-1 and J usage is TRBJ1-2, with TRBD1 as a possible D gene (6 bases). The V gene's germline CDR1 is SGHRS and CDR2 YFSETQ. Trimming removed 4 bases from V and 2 bases from J, with 9 bases in between. The CDR3 covers 13 residues. Supplemented by reference TRBV5-1 and TRBJ1-2, the full variable domain reads KAGVTQTPRYLIKTRGQQVTLSCSPISGHRSVSWYQQTPGQGLQFLFEYFSETQRNKGNFPGRFSGRQFSNSRSEMNVSTLELGDSALYLCASSDTGNYGYTFGSGTRLTVV.

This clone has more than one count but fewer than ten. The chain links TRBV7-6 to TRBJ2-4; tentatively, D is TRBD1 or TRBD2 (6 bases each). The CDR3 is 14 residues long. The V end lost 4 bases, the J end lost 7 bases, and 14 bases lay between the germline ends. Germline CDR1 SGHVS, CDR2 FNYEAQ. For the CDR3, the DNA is TGTGCCAGCAGCTCCCCGACAGGAGGGAACATTCAGTACTTC. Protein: CASSSPTGGNIQYF.